The subject of this entry is one TCR beta chain. TCRdb keeps only in-frame clones here, not all; method: immunoSEQ multiplex PCR. Of under 60,000 clones listed, 77% are singletons. These data come from a study of blood T cell repertoires in COVID-19. Study context: Sample material is recorded as cDNA or gDNA derived from T cells, B-cell-depleted T cells, or PBMCs.

J lost 4 bases, V lost 3 bases, and 10 bases had no gene match. Germline V gene data show CDR1 as MNHNS and CDR2 as SASEGT. The CDR3 is 16 residues long. V gene TRBV6-1 combines with J gene TRBJ1-2, with 8 bases identical to TRBD1. The clonotype originates from a human donor with active or convalescent COVID-19. The donor label of this sample is uncertain. The specimen sequenced was peripheral blood. The chain's CDR3 is CASSDPQGANAYGYTF. CDR3 DNA sequence: TGTGCCAGCAGTGATCCGCAGGGGGCGAACGCCTATGGCTACACCTTC.